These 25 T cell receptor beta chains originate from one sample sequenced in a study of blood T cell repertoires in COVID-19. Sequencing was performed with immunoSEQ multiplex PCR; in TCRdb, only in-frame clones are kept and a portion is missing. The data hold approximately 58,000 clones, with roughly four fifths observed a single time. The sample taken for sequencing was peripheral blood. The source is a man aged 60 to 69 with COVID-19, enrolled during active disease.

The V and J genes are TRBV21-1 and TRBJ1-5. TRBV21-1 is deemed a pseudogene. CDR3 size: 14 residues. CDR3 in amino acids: CATPSRLSNQPQHF. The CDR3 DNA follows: TGTGCCACCCCGTCCAGACTTAGCAATCAGCCCCAGCATTTT.

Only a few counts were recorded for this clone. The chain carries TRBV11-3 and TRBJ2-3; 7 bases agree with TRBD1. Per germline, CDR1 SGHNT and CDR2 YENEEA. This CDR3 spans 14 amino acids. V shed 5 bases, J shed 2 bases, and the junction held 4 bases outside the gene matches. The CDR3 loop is CASSKGANTDTQYF. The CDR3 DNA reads TGTGCCAGCAGCAAGGGGGCAAACACAGATACGCAGTATTTT.

CDR3 loop: CASSWGTGQNTEAFF. The DNA for the CDR3 is TGCGCCAGCAGCTGGGGGACAGGGCAGAACACTGAAGCTTTCTTT. V is TRBV5-1 and J is TRBJ1-1, with 9 nucleotides matching TRBD1. The V gene's germline CDR1 is SGHRS and CDR2 YFSETQ. This CDR3 is built from 15 residues. V shed 3 bases and J 1 base; nucleotides not matched to a gene: 4.

CDR3 region: CAWKSSGNTIYF. In DNA, the CDR3 is TGTGCCTGGAAGAGCTCTGGAAACACCATATATTTT. J is TRBJ1-3 and V is TRBV30, with D uncertain. V shed 4 bases and J shed 0 bases, with 4 bases lying between them. Germline assignment: CDR1 GTSNPN and CDR2 SVGIG (reference sequence). The CDR3 has 12 residues.

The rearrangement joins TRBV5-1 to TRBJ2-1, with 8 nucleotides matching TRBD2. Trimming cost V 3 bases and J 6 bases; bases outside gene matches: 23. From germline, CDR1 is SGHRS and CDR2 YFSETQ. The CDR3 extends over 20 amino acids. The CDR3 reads CASSSTGSILSGSRGNEQFF. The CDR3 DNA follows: TGCGCCAGCAGCTCTACAGGGAGTATCCTCAGCGGGAGCAGAGGCAATGAGCAGTTCTTC.

The CDR3 DNA sequence: TGCGCCAGCAGCCAAGAAGGACTAGCGGGAGTAAACACCGGGGAGCTGTTTTTT. Its translation: CASSQEGLAGVNTGELFF. The chain recombines TRBV4-3 with TRBJ2-2; 13 nucleotides match TRBD2. The V gene's germline CDR1 is LGHNA and CDR2 YSLEER. There are 18 residues in the CDR3. The junction had 3 bases not matched to a gene; V was cut back by 0 bases and J by 2 bases.

For the CDR3, the DNA is TGCGCCAGCAGTCAACCGGGACACACTTTAGACAAAAACATTCAGTACTTC. Translated, it gives CASSQPGHTLDKNIQYF. The chain links TRBV23-1 to TRBJ2-4, with TRBD1 as a possible D gene (6 bases). TRBV23-1 is given ORF status, its function remaining uncertain. With 2 bases removed from V and 3 bases from J, the gap between germline ends came to 17 bases. The CDR3 runs to 17 residues.

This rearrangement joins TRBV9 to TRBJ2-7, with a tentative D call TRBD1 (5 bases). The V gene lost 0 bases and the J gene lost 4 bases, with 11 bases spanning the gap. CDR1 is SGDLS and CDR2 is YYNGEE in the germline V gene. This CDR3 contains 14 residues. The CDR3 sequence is CASSVGTGMYEQYF. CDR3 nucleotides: TGTGCCAGCAGCGTAGGCACAGGAATGTACGAGCAGTACTTC.

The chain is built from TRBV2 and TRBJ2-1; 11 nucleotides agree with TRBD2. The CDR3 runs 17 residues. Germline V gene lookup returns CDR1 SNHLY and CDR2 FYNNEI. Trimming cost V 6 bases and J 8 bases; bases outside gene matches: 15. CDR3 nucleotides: TGTGCCAGCAGGCCCCCTATGATAGCGGGAGGGGCCCATGAGCAGTTCTTC. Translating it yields CASRPPMIAGGAHEQFF.

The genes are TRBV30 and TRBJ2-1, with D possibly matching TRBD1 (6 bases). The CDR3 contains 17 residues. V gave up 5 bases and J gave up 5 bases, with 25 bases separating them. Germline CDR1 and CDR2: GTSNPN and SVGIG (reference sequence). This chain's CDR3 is CAWGHTQGRGENNEQFF. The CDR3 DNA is TGTGCCTGGGGCCACACCCAGGGCAGGGGCGAAAACAATGAGCAGTTCTTC.

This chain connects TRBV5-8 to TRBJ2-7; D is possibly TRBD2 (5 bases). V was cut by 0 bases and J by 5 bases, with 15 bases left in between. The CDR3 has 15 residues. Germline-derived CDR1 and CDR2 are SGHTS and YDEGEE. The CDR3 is CASSLVGAPEDEQYF. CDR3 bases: TGTGCCAGCAGCTTGGTCGGCGCCCCGGAGGACGAGCAGTACTTC. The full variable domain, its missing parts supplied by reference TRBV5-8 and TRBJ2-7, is EAGVTQSPTHLIKTRGQQATLRCSPISGHTSVYWYQQALGLGLQFLLWYDEGEERNRGNFPPRFSGRQFPNYSSELNVNALELEDSALYLCASSLVGAPEDEQYFGPGTRLTVT.

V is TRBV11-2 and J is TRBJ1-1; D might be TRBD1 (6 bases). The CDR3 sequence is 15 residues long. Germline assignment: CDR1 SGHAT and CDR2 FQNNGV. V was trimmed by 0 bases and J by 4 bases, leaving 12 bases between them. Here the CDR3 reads CASSLDQQGRTEAFF. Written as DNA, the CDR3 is TGTGCCAGCAGCTTAGACCAACAGGGCCGCACTGAAGCTTTCTTT.

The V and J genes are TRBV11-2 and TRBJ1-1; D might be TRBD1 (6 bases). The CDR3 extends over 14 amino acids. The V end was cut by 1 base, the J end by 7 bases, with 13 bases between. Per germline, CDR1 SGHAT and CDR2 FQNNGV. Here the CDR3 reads CASSLGVGQFEAFF. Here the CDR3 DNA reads TGTGCCAGCAGCTTAGGGGTTGGACAGTTTGAAGCTTTCTTT. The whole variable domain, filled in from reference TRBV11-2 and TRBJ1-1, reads EAGVAQSPRYKIIEKRQSVAFWCNPISGHATLYWYQQILGQGPKLLIQFQNNGVVDDSQLPKDRFSAERLKGVDSTLKIQPAKLEDSAVYLCASSLGVGQFEAFFGQGTRLTVV.

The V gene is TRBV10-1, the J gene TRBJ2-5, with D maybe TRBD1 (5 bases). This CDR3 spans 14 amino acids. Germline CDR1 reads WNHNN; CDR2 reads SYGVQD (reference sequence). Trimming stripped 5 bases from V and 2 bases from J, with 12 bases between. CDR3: CASSMFRQQETQYF. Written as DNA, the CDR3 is TGCGCCAGCAGTATGTTTCGACAGCAAGAGACCCAGTACTTC.

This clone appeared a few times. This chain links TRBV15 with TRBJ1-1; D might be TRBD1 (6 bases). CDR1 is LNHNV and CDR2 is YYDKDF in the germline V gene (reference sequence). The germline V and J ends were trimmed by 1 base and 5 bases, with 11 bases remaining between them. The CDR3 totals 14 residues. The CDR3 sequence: CATSRAGGATEAFF. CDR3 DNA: TGTGCCACCAGCAGAGCGGGGGGGGCTACTGAAGCTTTCTTT. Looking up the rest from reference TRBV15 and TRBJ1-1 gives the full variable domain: DAMVIQNPRYQVTQFGKPVTLSCSQTLNHNVMYWYQQKSSQAPKLLFHYYDKDFNNEADTPDNFQSRRPNTSFCFLDIRSPGLGDTAMYLCATSRAGGATEAFFGQGTRLTVV.

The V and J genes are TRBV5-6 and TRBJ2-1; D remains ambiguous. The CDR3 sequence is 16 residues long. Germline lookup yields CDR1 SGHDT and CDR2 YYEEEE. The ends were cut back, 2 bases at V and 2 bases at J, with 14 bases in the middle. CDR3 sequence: CASSLPAGFTYNEQFF. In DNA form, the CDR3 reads TGTGCCAGCAGCTTACCGGCAGGTTTTACCTACAATGAGCAGTTCTTC.

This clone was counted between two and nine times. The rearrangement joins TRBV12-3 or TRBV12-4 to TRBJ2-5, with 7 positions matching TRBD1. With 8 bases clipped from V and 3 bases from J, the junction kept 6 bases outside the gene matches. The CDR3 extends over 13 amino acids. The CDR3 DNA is TGTGCCAGCTGCCAGGGACAGAAAGAGACCCAGTACTTC. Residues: CASCQGQKETQYF.

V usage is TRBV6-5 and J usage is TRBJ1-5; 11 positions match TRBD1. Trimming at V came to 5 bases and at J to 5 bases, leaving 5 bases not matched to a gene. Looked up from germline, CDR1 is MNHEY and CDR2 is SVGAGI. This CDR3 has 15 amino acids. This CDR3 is CASSIRTGGDQPQHF. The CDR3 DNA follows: TGTGCCAGCAGTATCCGGACAGGGGGCGATCAGCCCCAGCATTTT.

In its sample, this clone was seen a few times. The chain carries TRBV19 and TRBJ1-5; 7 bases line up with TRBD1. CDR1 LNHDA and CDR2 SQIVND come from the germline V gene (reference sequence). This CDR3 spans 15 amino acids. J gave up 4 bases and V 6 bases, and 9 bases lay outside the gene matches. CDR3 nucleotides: TGTGCCAGTAGGGGCAACAGGGGCTGGAATCAGCCCCAGCATTTT. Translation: CASRGNRGWNQPQHF.

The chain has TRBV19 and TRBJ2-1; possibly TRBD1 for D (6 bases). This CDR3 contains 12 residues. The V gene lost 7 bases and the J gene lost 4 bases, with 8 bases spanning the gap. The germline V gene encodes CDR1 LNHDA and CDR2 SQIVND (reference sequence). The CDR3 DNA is TGTGCCAGTAAGGACAGTTACAATGAGCAGTTCTTC. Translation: CASKDSYNEQFF.

CDR3 loop: CASSLRDTDTQYF. The CDR3 region has the DNA TGCGCCAGCAGCTTGAGAGACACAGATACGCAGTATTTT. The rearrangement links TRBV5-1 to TRBJ2-3; D remains ambiguous. CDR1 SGHRS and CDR2 YFSETQ come from the germline V gene. This CDR3 contains 13 residues. V was cut by 1 base and J by 2 bases, with 5 bases left in between.

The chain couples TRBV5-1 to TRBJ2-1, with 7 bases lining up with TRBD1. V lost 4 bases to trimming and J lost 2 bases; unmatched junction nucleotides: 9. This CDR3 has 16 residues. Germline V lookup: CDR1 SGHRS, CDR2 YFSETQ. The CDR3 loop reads CASSAQQGSTYNEQFF. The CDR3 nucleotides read TGCGCCAGCAGCGCCCAACAGGGGTCAACCTACAATGAGCAGTTCTTC.

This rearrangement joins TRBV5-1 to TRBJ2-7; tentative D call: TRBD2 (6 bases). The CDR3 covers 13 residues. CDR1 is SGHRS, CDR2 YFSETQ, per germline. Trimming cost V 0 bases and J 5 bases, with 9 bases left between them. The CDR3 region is CASSLGGGDEQYF. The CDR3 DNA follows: TGCGCCAGCAGCTTGGGGGGCGGGGACGAGCAGTACTTC.

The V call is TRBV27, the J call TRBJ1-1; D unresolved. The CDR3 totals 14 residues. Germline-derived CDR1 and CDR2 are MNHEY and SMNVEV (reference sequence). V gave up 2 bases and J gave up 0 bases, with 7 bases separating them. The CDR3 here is CASSLGSLNTEAFF. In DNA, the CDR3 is TGTGCCAGCAGTTTAGGCAGTTTGAACACTGAAGCTTTCTTT.

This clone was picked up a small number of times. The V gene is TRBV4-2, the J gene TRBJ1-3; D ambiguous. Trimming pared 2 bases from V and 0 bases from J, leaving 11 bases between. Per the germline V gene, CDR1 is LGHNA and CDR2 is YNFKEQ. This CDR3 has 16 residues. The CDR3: CASSQNPGSSGNTIYF. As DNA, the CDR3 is TGTGCCAGCAGCCAAAATCCGGGGAGCTCTGGAAACACCATATATTTT.